This T cell receptor beta chain was observed in a study of cytomegalovirus exposure and HLA in healthy donors. PCR amplification relied on 60 Vbeta primers (plus 13 Jbeta primers). Using immunoSEQ multiplex PCR, the repertoire was profiled, and TCRdb retains in-frame clones only, with some absent. Of 97,000 or so clones listed, roughly 10% are singletons. This clone was picked up a small number of times. The germline V gene has CDR1 SGHDT and CDR2 YYEEEE. This CDR3 comprises 18 residues. V lost 0 bases, J lost 1 base, and 19 bases lay in between. The rearrangement uses TRBV5-6 and TRBJ1-2, with a possible D match to TRBD1 (6 bases). The TCR originated in a man aged 45-60 years in good health and CMV-seropositive. Sequencing was done on a sample of PBMCs. CDR3 sequence (DNA): TGTGCCAGCAGCTTGGTTAGAGACAGGCATCTACGTAACTATGGCTACACCTTC. This gives the protein CASSLVRDRHLRNYGYTF. The full variable domain, rest sourced from reference TRBV5-6 and TRBJ1-2, is DAGVTQSPTHLIKTRGQQVTLRCSPKSGHDTVSWYQQALGQGPQFIFQYYEEEERQRGNFPDRFSGHQFPNYSSELNVNALLLGDSALYLCASSLVRDRHLRNYGYTFGSGTRLTVV.